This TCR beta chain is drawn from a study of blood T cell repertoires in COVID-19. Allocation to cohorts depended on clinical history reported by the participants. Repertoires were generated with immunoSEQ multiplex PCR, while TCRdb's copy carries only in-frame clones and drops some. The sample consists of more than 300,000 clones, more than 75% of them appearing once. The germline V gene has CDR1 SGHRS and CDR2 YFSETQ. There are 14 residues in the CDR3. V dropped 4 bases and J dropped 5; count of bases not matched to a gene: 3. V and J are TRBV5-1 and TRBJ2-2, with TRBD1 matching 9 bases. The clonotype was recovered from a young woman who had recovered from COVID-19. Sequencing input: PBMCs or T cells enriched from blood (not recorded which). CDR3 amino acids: CASSRQGVTGELFF. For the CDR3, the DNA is TGCGCCAGCAGCCGACAGGGGGTTACCGGGGAGCTGTTTTTT.